One and the same sample provided the 2 T cell receptor beta chains below, sequenced in a study of blood T cell repertoires in COVID-19. TCRdb's copy holds only in-frame clones and misses some; the assay was immunoSEQ multiplex PCR. The table shows over 200,000 clones, with 84% occurring only once. Specimen: PBMCs or T cells enriched from blood (not recorded which). The receptors were gathered from a man aged 60 to 69 who had recovered from COVID-19.

This rearrangement joins TRBV7-9 to TRBJ1-3; D is perhaps TRBD1 (6 bases). Germline CDR1 and CDR2: SEHNR and FQNEAQ (reference sequence). The CDR3 has 14 amino acids. V lost 7 bases to trimming and J lost 0 bases, with 10 bases between them. This CDR3 reads CASILDSSGNTIYF. The CDR3 DNA is TGTGCCAGCATCTTGGACAGCTCTGGAAACACCATATATTTT.

Comments on this clone: The junction departs from the called germline gene at one end, perhaps through a read error. The chain employs TRBV7-7 and TRBJ2-1; TRBD1 might be the D (5 bases). The CDR3 sequence is 12 residues long. The V gene's germline CDR1 is SSHAT and CDR2 FNYEAQ (reference sequence). This CDR3 is CASSARAQEQFF. The DNA for the CDR3 is TGTGCTAGCAGCGCCAGGGCCCAGGAGCAGTTCTTC.